This T cell receptor beta chain came from a study of OX40 agonist ivuxolimab in advanced cancers. Across the whole study: The study treated patients with ivuxolimab, an agonistic anti-OX40 (CD134) antibody. Patients were dosed intravenously with ivuxolimab at 0.01 to 10 mg/kg every 2 weeks. Males comprised about 78% of the group, whose mean age was about 60 years (range 23 to 79). Overall study results and limits: Clonal expansion among partial responders at 0.1-3.0 mg/kg ranked near the lowest.

About this clone itself: What it binds is unknown.

Germline V gene sequence: CDR1 MNHNS, CDR2 SASEGT. V gave up 5 bases and J gave up 3 bases, with 10 bases separating them. The CDR3 loop spans 13 amino acids. The data were produced by immunoSEQ multiplex PCR, yet TCRdb's version contains in-frame clones alone and is incomplete. The sample shows 42,000 or so clones, over 75% of them seen only once. The sequences come from CD4+ or CD8+ T cells sorted from blood, collected in a trial of the OX40 agonist ivuxolimab. The TCR originated in an adult with an advanced solid tumor such as melanoma, head and neck, liver or kidney cancer. V and J are TRBV6-1 and TRBJ1-1; tentatively, D is TRBD1 (5 bases). The CDR3 protein is CASSSGTYTEAFF. CDR3 nucleotides: TGTGCCAGCAGTTCCGGGACTTACACTGAAGCTTTCTTT.